This T cell receptor (beta chain) emerged from a study of T cells in narcolepsy. On the study more broadly: Enrolled donors included narcolepsy type 1 or type 2 patients and healthy controls.

Study results and caveats: Some memory CD4+ repertoires had no autoreactive clone sequences. Autoreactive HCRT-specific and TRIB2-specific clonotypes were marked in same-patient CSF-versus-blood CD4+ comparisons. Blood of same and different patients, but not healthy controls, reportedly held recurring autoreactive clonotypes.

This table comes from immunoSEQ multiplex PCR, and its TCRdb copy is limited to in-frame clones, with some not included. The repertoire holds around 24,000 clones, with around four fifths as singletons. For this clone: Its target is unknown.

Germline loops: CDR1 LGHNA, CDR2 YSLEER. With 5 bases removed from V and 2 bases from J, the gap between germline ends came to 9 bases. The CDR3 covers 13 residues. The sequence was collected from a human donor with narcolepsy. The rearrangement uses TRBV4-3 and TRBJ1-2, with D tentatively TRBD1 (5 bases). The sample consisted of CD45RA- memory CD4+ T cells from PBMCs. CDR3 DNA: TGCGCCAGCAGCTTCGGACAAAACTATGGCTACACCTTC. Translating gives CASSFGQNYGYTF.